The T cell receptor (beta chain) described here comes from a study of blood T cell repertoires in COVID-19. Study-level background: Samples taken during acute and convalescent COVID-19 were collected in the United States, Italy and Spain. PBMCs, B-cell-depleted T cells, or T cells provided the cDNA or gDNA that made up the material.

Per the original data handling: Nucleated cell number was recorded as an estimate derived from reference gene primer amplification. Method: immunoSEQ multiplex PCR; TCRdb's copy keeps in-frame clones and lacks some. V, J and clone size were drawn from that table, and D and trimming were deduced from the DNA. Here the sample spans roughly 64,000 clones, 80% to 90% being singletons. The source is a woman in her sixties or seventies with acute or convalescent COVID-19. What was sequenced was peripheral blood.

The CDR3 coding sequence is TGTGCCAGCAAGGGCGGGGCCCTCTACGAGCAGTACTTC. The encoded protein is CASKGGALYEQYF. This chain connects TRBV2 to TRBJ2-7; D may be TRBD2 (6 bases). The CDR3 extends over 13 amino acids. CDR1 and CDR2 from the germline V gene are SNHLY and FYNNEI. Trimming took off 7 bases at V and 3 bases at J, with 13 bases between the two ends.